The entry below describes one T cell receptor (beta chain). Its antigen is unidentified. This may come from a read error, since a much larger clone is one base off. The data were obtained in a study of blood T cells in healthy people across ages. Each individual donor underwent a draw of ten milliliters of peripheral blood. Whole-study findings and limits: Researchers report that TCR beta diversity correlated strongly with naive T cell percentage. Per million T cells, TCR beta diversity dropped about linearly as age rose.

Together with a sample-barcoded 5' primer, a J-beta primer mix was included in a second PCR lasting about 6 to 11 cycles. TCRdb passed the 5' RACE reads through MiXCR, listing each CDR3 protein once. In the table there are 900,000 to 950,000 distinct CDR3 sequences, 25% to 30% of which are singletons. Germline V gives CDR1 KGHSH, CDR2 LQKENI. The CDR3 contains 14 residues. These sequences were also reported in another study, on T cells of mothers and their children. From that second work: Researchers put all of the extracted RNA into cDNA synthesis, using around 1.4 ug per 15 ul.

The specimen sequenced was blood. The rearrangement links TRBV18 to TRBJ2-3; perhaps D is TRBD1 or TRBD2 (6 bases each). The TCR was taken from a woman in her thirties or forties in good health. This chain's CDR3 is CAASGGVGTDTQYF. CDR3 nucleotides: TGTGCTGCCTCCGGGGGCGTCGGAACAGATACGCAGTATTTT.